This T cell receptor (beta chain) was captured in a study of CD8 T cells in Susac syndrome. The ends lost 1 base at V and 1 base at J; junction bases unmatched: 12. There are 18 residues in the CDR3. Germline CDR1 and CDR2: SGHAT and FQNNGV. RNA was extracted with the RNeasy kit, and a quantity of about 0.5 to 1 ug was reverse transcribed using random hexamers. The method of amplification for TCR beta CDR3 was immunoSEQ multiplex PCR, covering 54 Vbeta and 13 Jbeta. Each CDR3 protein is one row after TCRdb ran MiXCR on the immunoSEQ multiplex PCR reads. The sample has 250,000 to 300,000 distinct CDR3 sequences; around 83% are singletons. CD8+ and CD4+ T cells from blood underwent TCR beta sequencing. TEMRA cells were FACS-enriched, while CD8+ and CD4+ T cells were negatively isolated.

The chain combines TRBV11-2 with TRBJ1-1; 7 bases are a match to TRBD1. The source material was CD8+ T cells from PBMCs. This clonotype originated in a human donor with multiple sclerosis. The CDR3 is CASSLAFSRRDRNTEAFF. The CDR3 coding sequence is TGTGCCAGCAGCTTAGCCTTTTCTCGCCGGGACAGGAACACTGAAGCTTTCTTT.